A selection of T cell receptor beta chains follows, all from one sample in a study of beta chain features in type 1 diabetes. Profiling relied on immunoSEQ multiplex PCR, and the TCRdb table lists in-frame clones only, not all of them. The sample holds 120,000 or so clones; roughly 17% are singletons and the top ten take 2% to 3%. Sequencing was performed on central memory CD4+ T cells from blood. The receptors shown here come from a man younger than 35 with type 1 diabetes. The CDR3 runs from the conserved cysteine through the conserved F or W. Each record gives: clone size, J gene, V gene, D gene, CDR3 length, CDR3 protein, CDR3 DNA. The D gene is left open where the match is weak. Rows give clone size only sometimes, using once, few, many, or a class for an expanded clone.

>-|TRBJ2-6|TRBV2|-|15
CASRQGHSGANVLTF
TGTGCCAGCAGGCAGGGACACTCTGGGGCCAACGTCCTGACTTTC
>-|TRBJ2-1|TRBV10-3|-|15
CATLGGGRTYNEQFF
TGTGCCACACTGGGGGGTGGGCGCACCTACAATGAGCAGTTCTTC
>-|TRBJ2-7|TRBV30|TRBD1|15
CAWSFATGILYEQYF
TGTGCCTGGAGTTTCGCGACAGGGATTCTCTACGAGCAGTACTTC
>-|TRBJ2-1|TRBV29-1|-|10
CSVEDNEQFF
TGCAGCGTTGAAGACAATGAGCAGTTCTTC
>-|TRBJ1-4|TRBV15|TRBD1|15
CATSRSTGANEKLFF
TGTGCCACCAGCAGGTCGACAGGGGCTAATGAAAAACTGTTTTTT
>many|TRBJ1-1|TRBV29-1|-|13
CSVARQPNTEAFF
TGCAGCGTTGCTCGACAGCCGAACACTGAAGCTTTCTTT
>many|TRBJ2-7|TRBV28|-|13
CASSFNPKDGQYF
TGTGCCAGCAGTTTCAACCCCAAGGATGGGCAGTACTTC
>-|TRBJ1-1|TRBV29-1|-|11
CSVDLHTEAFF
TGCAGCGTTGATTTACACACTGAAGCTTTCTTT
>-|TRBJ2-7|TRBV5-1|-|14
CASSLDSRSYEQYF
TGCGCCAGCAGCTTGGATTCGAGGTCCTACGAGCAGTACTTC
>few|TRBJ2-5|TRBV7-2|-|13
CASRNPGAETQYF
TGTGCCAGCAGGAACCCAGGGGCGGAGACCCAGTACTTC
>many|TRBJ2-1|TRBV7-9|-|12
CASEGPNNEQFF
TGTGCCAGCGAGGGACCGAACAATGAGCAGTTCTTC
>-|TRBJ2-7|TRBV27|-|17
CASSSPMRGGISYEQYF
TGTGCCAGCAGTTCCCCGATGAGGGGCGGGATATCCTACGAGCAGTACTTC
>-|TRBJ2-7|TRBV4-2|TRBD1|13
CASSLTGLYEQYF
TGTGCCAGCAGCTTGACAGGGCTTTACGAGCAGTACTTC
>few|TRBJ2-1|TRBV9|-|14
CASSATLASDEQFF
TGTGCCAGCAGCGCAACACTAGCTTCGGATGAGCAGTTCTTC
>once|TRBJ1-1|TRBV29-1|-|14
CSVEGPLPHTEAFF
TGCAGCGTTGAGGGACCGCTACCCCACACTGAAGCTTTCTTT
>-|TRBJ1-1|TRBV28|-|18
CASSLITYAKTLNTEAFF
TGTGCCAGCAGTTTAATCACGTATGCGAAGACTCTGAACACTGAAGCTTTCTTT
>-|TRBJ2-3|TRBV10-1|-|13
CAPRGLAIDTQYF
TGCGCCCCCAGGGGTCTAGCGATAGATACGCAGTATTTT
>-|TRBJ2-7|TRBV4-3|-|16
CASSQDRYGSLYEQYF
TGCGCCAGCAGCCAAGATCGTTACGGGTCCCTGTACGAGCAGTACTTC
>few|TRBJ2-1|TRBV20-1|-|11
CSARGDGEQFF
TGCAGTGCTAGAGGGGACGGAGAGCAGTTCTTC
>-|TRBJ1-2|TRBV19|-|16
CASSIAPDSRYYGYTF
TGTGCCAGTAGTATCGCCCCGGACAGTCGCTACTATGGCTACACCTTC
>few|TRBJ2-1|TRBV27|TRBD1|19
CASSLRSGTGGKLDNEQFF
TGTGCCAGCAGTTTACGGTCCGGGACAGGGGGGAAATTAGACAATGAGCAGTTCTTC
>-|TRBJ2-2|TRBV7-2|-|19
CASSSKTPQQRTRPGELFF
TGTGCCAGCAGCTCAAAGACGCCCCAACAGAGAACCCGGCCCGGGGAGCTGTTTTTT
>few|TRBJ1-2|TRBV28|-|14
CASSISGDGYGYTF
TGTGCCAGCAGTATATCGGGTGATGGCTATGGCTACACCTTC
>many|TRBJ2-7|TRBV29-1|-|12
CSVSTANYEQYF
TGCAGCGTCTCGACCGCAAACTACGAGCAGTACTTC
>few|TRBJ1-1|TRBV7-9|TRBD1|13
CASQGQGDTEAFF
TGTGCCAGCCAAGGACAGGGGGACACTGAAGCTTTCTTT
>-|TRBJ2-7|TRBV4-3|-|13
CASSQGVTYEQYF
TGCGCCAGCAGCCAGGGGGTCACCTACGAGCAGTACTTC
>few|TRBJ2-1|TRBV5-1|-|13
CASSVGTANEQFF
TGCGCCAGCAGCGTAGGGACCGCTAATGAGCAGTTCTTC
>few|TRBJ2-3|TRBV7-9|-|12
CASSPNTDTQYF
TGTGCCAGCAGCCCCAACACAGATACGCAGTATTTT
>-|TRBJ2-1|TRBV7-7|TRBD2|16
CASSSRLSSGVNEQFF
TGTGCTAGCAGCTCACGACTGTCCAGCGGGGTCAATGAGCAGTTCTTC
>many|TRBJ2-2|TRBV10-3|-|15
CAIATGGYNTGELFF
TGTGCCATCGCCACCGGGGGTTATAACACCGGGGAGCTGTTTTTT
>few|TRBJ2-1|TRBV30|TRBD1|12
CAWGTGSGEQFF
TGTGCCTGGGGGACAGGGTCTGGTGAGCAGTTCTTC
>-|TRBJ2-5|TRBV25-1|TRBD2|17
CASSVDNGRAGWKTQYF
TGTGCCAGCAGTGTGGATAACGGGAGGGCCGGTTGGAAGACCCAGTACTTC
>-|TRBJ2-5|TRBV7-2|-|12
CASSMYQETQYF
TGTGCCAGCAGCATGTACCAAGAGACCCAGTACTTC
>-|TRBJ2-5|TRBV11-1|-|16
CASSSKFSQGRETQYF
TGTGCCAGCAGCTCTAAGTTCTCACAGGGTCGGGAGACCCAGTACTTC
>-|TRBJ2-3|TRBV2|TRBD2|17
CASSEAPAGAGTDTQYF
TGTGCCAGCAGTGAAGCCCCGGCGGGAGCGGGCACAGATACGCAGTATTTT
>few|TRBJ2-1|TRBV7-2|-|14
CASSLLETYNEQFF
TGTGCCAGCAGTCTTCTAGAAACCTACAATGAGCAGTTCTTC
>few|TRBJ2-2|TRBV29-1|-|11
CSGGNTGELFF
TGCAGCGGGGGGAACACCGGGGAGCTGTTTTTT
>-|TRBJ2-5|TRBV27|-|13
CASSPSPFGTQYF
TGTGCCAGCAGTCCAAGCCCGTTTGGGACCCAGTACTTC
>-|TRBJ1-1|TRBV6-6|-|14
CASSYSRSNTEAFF
TGTGCCAGCAGTTACTCGCGGAGTAACACTGAAGCTTTCTTT
>many|TRBJ1-1|TRBV4-1|TRBD1|13
CASSTDRDTEAFF
TGCGCCAGCAGCACCGACAGGGACACTGAAGCTTTCTTT
>few|TRBJ1-5|TRBV5-1|-|13
CASSFGRDGPQHF
TGCGCCAGCAGCTTCGGCAGGGACGGTCCCCAGCATTTT
>-|TRBJ1-1|TRBV6-5|-|15
CASNPTVQGVTEAFF
TGTGCCAGCAACCCTACAGTCCAAGGGGTTACTGAAGCTTTCTTT
>-|TRBJ2-7|TRBV2|-|11
CASKGSYEQYF
TGTGCCAGCAAAGGGTCCTACGAGCAGTACTTC
>-|TRBJ2-3|TRBV2|-|14
CASSAQGNADTQYF
TGTGCCAGCAGTGCTCAGGGGAACGCAGATACGCAGTATTTT
>few|TRBJ2-7|TRBV6-5|-|16
CASSSTSSDRSYEQYF
TGTGCCAGCAGTTCCACCTCTAGCGACCGATCCTACGAGCAGTACTTC
>few|TRBJ2-3|TRBV7-2|TRBD2|17
CASSLAPGGAGTDTQYF
TGTGCCAGCAGCCTAGCCCCCGGGGGGGCCGGAACAGATACGCAGTATTTT
>many|TRBJ1-2|TRBV14|-|13
CASSQGANYGYTF
TGTGCCAGCAGCCAAGGGGCTAACTATGGCTACACCTTC
>many|TRBJ2-1|TRBV27|-|15
CASSSPLRGENWQFF
TGTGCCAGCAGTTCCCCCCTCCGTGGGGAGAATTGGCAGTTCTTC
>-|TRBJ1-2|TRBV19|-|15
CASSIVSTSNYGYTF
TGTGCCAGTAGTATAGTCTCGACGTCTAACTATGGCTACACCTTC
>-|TRBJ2-7|TRBV4-3|-|15
CASSQDLLNVNEQYF
TGCGCCAGCAGCCAAGATTTGCTAAATGTGAACGAGCAGTACTTC
>few|TRBJ2-7|TRBV7-2|TRBD2|15
CASSLARAGGHEQYF
TGTGCCAGCAGCTTAGCGCGTGCGGGAGGCCACGAGCAGTACTTC
>-|TRBJ1-1|TRBV4-1|-|13
CASSPKPSTEAFF
TGCGCCAGCAGCCCCAAGCCCAGCACTGAAGCTTTCTTT